This entry lists 29 T cell receptor beta chains sequenced from one sample in a study of blood T cell repertoires in COVID-19. TCRdb's table, derived via immunoSEQ multiplex PCR, lists solely in-frame clones and lacks some. The table lists roughly 240,000 clones, about 91% of them singletons, with around 2.6% in the top ten. The source material was PBMCs or T cells enriched from blood (not recorded which). These receptors came from a woman between 25 and 40 years old with acute COVID-19.

The chain joins TRBV7-9 to TRBJ1-1; TRBD1 matches at 8 bases. CDR3 length: 12 residues. The germline V gene encodes CDR1 SEHNR and CDR2 FQNEAQ (reference sequence). Trimming at V came to 6 bases and at J to 7 bases, leaving 4 bases not matched to a gene. This CDR3 is CASRTGDGEAFF. As DNA, the CDR3 is TGTGCCAGCAGGACAGGGGATGGTGAAGCTTTCTTT.

The CDR3 DNA reads TGTGCCAGCAGTGAAAGGGGACAGGGCCAGGGGGGAAAACTGTTTTTT. This codes for CASSERGQGQGGKLFF. J is TRBJ1-4 and V is TRBV2; the match to TRBD1 covers 9 bases. This CDR3 has 16 residues. The V gene end was trimmed by 2 bases and the J gene end by 10 bases; junction bases not matched to a gene: 11. From germline, CDR1 is SNHLY and CDR2 FYNNEI.

In its sample, this clone was seen a few times. This chain joins TRBV5-1 and TRBJ1-1; D gene uncertain. Trimming took off 7 bases at V and 3 bases at J, with 13 bases between the two ends. The germline V gene encodes CDR1 SGHRS and CDR2 YFSETQ. This CDR3 spans 13 amino acids. This CDR3 reads CASGLWSDTEAFF. CDR3 nucleotides: TGCGCCAGCGGCCTTTGGAGTGACACTGAAGCTTTCTTT.

The chain joins TRBV7-9 to TRBJ1-1, with D tentatively TRBD1 (6 bases). V was shortened by 5 bases and J by 1 base, with 17 bases between the two germline ends. Germline V gene lookup returns CDR1 SEHNR and CDR2 FQNEAQ (reference sequence). The CDR3 extends over 16 amino acids. The CDR3 loop reads CASSPKGRGANTEAFF. CDR3 DNA: TGTGCCAGCAGCCCCAAGGGGAGGGGGGCGAACACTGAAGCTTTCTTT.

This clone was observed a handful of times. The chain is built from TRBV5-1 and TRBJ2-3, with D possibly being TRBD2 (5 bases). CDR1 is SGHRS, CDR2 YFSETQ, per germline. V was cut by 0 bases and J by 5 bases, with 13 bases left in between. CDR3 size: 15 residues. The CDR3 DNA follows: TGCGCCAGCAGCTTGGGACGGGGATCGGGAGATACGCAGTATTTT. The encoded protein is CASSLGRGSGDTQYF.

This rearrangement joins TRBV6-5 to TRBJ1-1; no firm D call. The CDR3 loop spans 16 amino acids. Looked up from germline, CDR1 is MNHEY and CDR2 is SVGAGI. Trimming stripped 0 bases from V and 1 base from J, with 12 bases between. This chain's CDR3 is CASSYSILAGNTEAFF. CDR3 bases: TGTGCCAGCAGTTACTCGATTTTAGCGGGGAACACTGAAGCTTTCTTT.

The J gene is TRBJ2-2, the V gene TRBV19; no reliable D call. Germline values: CDR1 LNHDA, CDR2 SQIVND (reference sequence). V lost 3 bases and J lost 6, with 11 bases in between. The CDR3 is 14 amino acids. The CDR3 reads CASSIEGRAGELFF. CDR3 sequence (DNA): TGTGCCAGTAGTATTGAAGGTCGGGCCGGGGAGCTGTTTTTT.

V usage is TRBV6-1 and J usage is TRBJ1-2; 10 bases are a match to TRBD1. Trimming cost V 3 bases and J 7 bases; bases outside gene matches: 8. The CDR3 consists of 15 residues. Germline values: CDR1 MNHNS, CDR2 SASEGT. CDR3: CASSDTTGGAIGYTF. Written as DNA, the CDR3 is TGTGCCAGCAGTGATACGACAGGGGGCGCGATTGGCTACACCTTC.

This chain joins TRBV6-2 or TRBV6-3 and TRBJ1-1, with TRBD1 as a possible D gene (5 bases). The CDR3 sequence is 15 residues long. Germline CDR1 is MNHEY and CDR2 is SVGEGT. V shed 2 bases and J shed 6 bases, with 16 bases lying between them. CDR3 sequence: CASSYPLAREAEAFF. The CDR3 bases are TGTGCCAGCAGTTACCCCTTGGCCAGGGAGGCTGAAGCTTTCTTT.

The chain links TRBV29-1 to TRBJ1-1; perhaps TRBD1 as D (6 bases). Germline V gives CDR1 SQVTM, CDR2 ANQGSEA. V lost 5 bases to trimming and J lost 5 bases, with 9 bases between them. This CDR3 is built from 11 residues. In DNA, the CDR3 is TGCAGCGTTATAACAGGGACTGAAGCTTTCTTT. Its protein product is CSVITGTEAFF.

V and J are TRBV10-2 and TRBJ1-2; D is possibly TRBD1 (5 bases). This CDR3 comprises 15 residues. Germline CDR1 reads WSHSY; CDR2 reads SAAADI. Trimming left V 5 bases short and J 2 bases short, with 15 bases between. The CDR3 DNA reads as TGCGCCAGCAGTACAACAGGAGAGCGAAACTATGGCTACACCTTC. This translates into CASSTTGERNYGYTF.

The chain combines TRBV5-4 with TRBJ1-2, with 8 bases matching TRBD1. The CDR3 is made up of 12 amino acids. CDR1 is SGHNT, CDR2 YYREEE, per germline (reference sequence). V lost 4 bases, J lost 8 bases, and 4 bases stayed unmatched. CDR3 sequence (DNA): TGTGCCAGCAGCCCGGACAGGGAGGGCTACACCTTC. Residues: CASSPDREGYTF.

The chain carries TRBV7-2 and TRBJ1-3, with D unresolved. V was trimmed by 3 bases and J by 0 bases, leaving 9 bases between them. Germline loops: CDR1 SGHTA, CDR2 FQGNSA. This CDR3 comprises 15 residues. CDR3 sequence: CASSFHRASGNTIYF. As DNA, the CDR3 is TGTGCCAGCAGCTTCCACAGAGCCTCTGGAAACACCATATATTTT. Drawing the rest from reference TRBV7-2 and TRBJ1-3, the complete variable domain is GAGVSQSPSNKVTEKGKDVELRCDPISGHTALYWYRQSLGQGLEFLIYFQGNSAPDKSGLPSDRFSAERTGGSVSTLTIQRTQQEDSAVYLCASSFHRASGNTIYFGEGSWLTVV.

The chain is built from TRBV10-2 and TRBJ1-4, with 7 bases identical to TRBD1. The V segment lost 6 bases and the J segment 10 bases; nucleotides outside the gene matches: 11. The CDR3 sequence is 14 residues long. Germline values: CDR1 WSHSY, CDR2 SAAADI. CDR3 DNA: TGCGCCAGCAGACCCGGACAGGTCGGCGGAAAACTGTTTTTT. Protein sequence: CASRPGQVGGKLFF.

The V gene is TRBV4-2, the J gene TRBJ1-2, with TRBD1 as a possible D gene (5 bases). V gave up 0 bases and J gave up 4 bases, with 21 bases separating them. Germline CDR1 LGHNA, CDR2 YNFKEQ. The CDR3 sequence is 18 residues long. CDR3 sequence: CASSQEIGGTLSSYGYTF. The CDR3 nucleotides are TGTGCCAGCAGCCAAGAGATTGGGGGGACCCTTTCTAGCTATGGCTACACCTTC.

The J gene is TRBJ1-1, the V gene TRBV5-4; 8 bases are a match to TRBD1. CDR1 SGHNT and CDR2 YYREEE come from the germline V gene (reference sequence). With V trimmed by 4 bases and J by 1 base, 15 bases remained unmatched. The CDR3 contains 18 residues. The CDR3 bases are TGTGCCAGCAGCCTTCGGGGTCGGACCAGGGGGCAGAACACTGAAGCTTTCTTT. It encodes CASSLRGRTRGQNTEAFF.

The chain links TRBV2 to TRBJ1-6; weak D call: TRBD1 (5 bases). Trimming left V 0 bases short and J 5 bases short, with 11 bases between. CDR3 length equals 16 residues. CDR1 and CDR2 (germline): SNHLY, FYNNEI. CDR3 residues: CASSEAAEGNNSPLHF. The CDR3 nucleotides are TGTGCCAGCAGTGAAGCGGCGGAGGGGAATAATTCACCCCTCCACTTT.

The chain employs TRBV5-4 and TRBJ1-1; D unclear. This CDR3 is 13 amino acids long. Germline V lookup: CDR1 SGHNT, CDR2 YYREEE (reference sequence). The germline V and J ends were trimmed by 3 bases and 4 bases, with 10 bases remaining between them. The CDR3 nucleotides read TGTGCCAGCAGCTCAAAACCTACCACTGAAGCTTTCTTT. This codes for CASSSKPTTEAFF.

V usage is TRBV2 and J usage is TRBJ1-5; possible D gene TRBD1, 6 bases. CDR1 and CDR2 (germline): SNHLY, FYNNEI. The germline V and J ends were trimmed by 0 bases and 5 bases, with 8 bases remaining between them. CDR3 size: 14 residues. CDR3 in DNA: TGTGCCAGCAGTGAAGCGGGGGGGCATCAGCCCCAGCATTTT. As protein: CASSEAGGHQPQHF.

The rearrangement uses TRBV27 and TRBJ1-5; TRBD1 agrees at 7 bases. With 0 bases clipped from V and 4 bases from J, the junction kept 9 bases outside the gene matches. The germline V gene has CDR1 MNHEY and CDR2 SMNVEV (reference sequence). The CDR3 extends over 17 amino acids. This CDR3 is CASSLSSGTDSNQPQHF. CDR3 coding DNA: TGTGCCAGCAGTTTATCTTCGGGGACAGATTCTAATCAGCCCCAGCATTTT.

The chain carries TRBV19 and TRBJ2-6; 8 bases map to TRBD1. This CDR3 is 18 amino acids long. Losses at the gene ends were 5 bases for V and 1 base for J; bases not matched to a gene: 10. CDR1 and CDR2 from the germline V gene are LNHDA and SQIVND (reference sequence). CDR3: CASSPDRGGRSGANVLTF. The CDR3 nucleotides read TGTGCCAGTAGTCCCGACAGGGGTGGACGGTCTGGGGCCAACGTCCTGACTTTC.

The chain links TRBV5-4 to TRBJ2-3; TRBD2 aligns across 7 bases. Trimming took 0 bases from V and 1 from J; bases not matched to a gene: 5. The CDR3 runs to 16 residues. Germline values: CDR1 SGHNT, CDR2 YYREEE (reference sequence). This chain's CDR3 is CASSLVRTSGTDTQYF. The CDR3 DNA is TGTGCCAGCAGCTTGGTCCGGACTAGTGGCACAGATACGCAGTATTTT.

This sequence joins TRBV6-2 or TRBV6-3 and TRBJ1-1; possibly TRBD1 for D (5 bases). Trimming cost V 0 bases and J 2 bases, with 10 bases left between them. CDR1 is MNHEY, CDR2 SVGEGT, per germline. The length of the CDR3 is 15 residues. This CDR3 reads CASSYSPGPNTEAFF. In DNA, the CDR3 is TGTGCCAGCAGTTACTCGCCAGGGCCAAACACTGAAGCTTTCTTT.

The V gene is TRBV9, the J gene TRBJ2-5, with D perhaps TRBD2 (5 bases). The germline CDR1 and CDR2 sequences are SGDLS and YYNGEE. Trimming pared 3 bases from V and 4 bases from J, leaving 16 bases between. The CDR3 consists of 15 residues. CDR3 region: CASSASDWVGETQYF. As DNA, the CDR3 is TGTGCCAGCAGCGCCTCGGACTGGGTAGGAGAGACCCAGTACTTC.

This clone was seen more than once but under ten times. The V gene is TRBV5-5, the J gene TRBJ1-3; no reliable D call. Germline V CDR1 and CDR2: SGHKS, YYEKEE (reference sequence). Deletions cut 0 bases from V and 0 bases from J, with 7 bases between. The CDR3 extends over 15 amino acids. This CDR3 is CASSLATRSGNTIYF. The CDR3 DNA reads as TGTGCCAGCAGCTTGGCCACGCGCTCTGGAAACACCATATATTTT.

CDR3 sequence reads: CASRRSGGGTDTQYF. CDR3 in DNA: TGTGCCAGCAGGAGAAGCGGGGGAGGCACAGATACGCAGTATTTT. The chain links TRBV2 to TRBJ2-3, with 8 bases fitting TRBD2. The V segment lost 6 bases and the J segment 1 base; nucleotides outside the gene matches: 6. Germline CDR1 SNHLY, CDR2 FYNNEI. The CDR3 has 15 residues.

This chain uses TRBV5-6 with TRBJ1-5; tentatively, D is TRBD1 (5 bases). Trimming took off 0 bases at V and 6 bases at J, with 13 bases between the two ends. The CDR3 runs 15 residues. From germline, CDR1 is SGHDT and CDR2 YYEEEE. CDR3 region: CASSLGWRGGQPQHF. CDR3 nucleotides: TGTGCCAGCAGCTTGGGTTGGAGGGGAGGTCAGCCCCAGCATTTT.

This chain links TRBV12-3 or TRBV12-4 with TRBJ2-7, with D possibly matching TRBD1 (5 bases). V shed 6 bases and J shed 3 bases, with 12 bases lying between them. The CDR3 has 13 amino acids. The CDR3 reads CASSVGQIYEQYF. In DNA, the CDR3 is TGTGCCAGCAGCGTGGGGCAGATCTACGAGCAGTACTTC.

This clone was detected a few times. This chain joins TRBV5-6 and TRBJ1-6; D uncertain. In germline, CDR1 is SGHDT, CDR2 YYEEEE. V gave up 4 bases and J gave up 7 bases, with 12 bases separating them. The CDR3 has 14 residues. In DNA form, the CDR3 reads TGTGCCAGCAGCCCGACTGCTCAGAATTCACCCCTCCACTTT. It yields the protein CASSPTAQNSPLHF.